Listed below are T cell receptor beta chains from one sample, sequenced in a study of siplizumab effects on memory and regulatory T cells. Produced via immunoSEQ multiplex PCR; TCRdb's table is partial and in-frame only. The sample carries about 110,000 clones, roughly 92% recorded once. Material: CD4+ T cells sorted from blood. These receptors were obtained from a human donor in good health. The CDR3 runs from the conserved cysteine through the conserved F or W. The D gene is left open where the match is weak. Not all rows give a size; the values are once, few, many and, for expanded clones, a class.

v_call: TRBV11-2; d_call: TRBD2; clone_size: -; j_call: TRBJ2-2; cdr3_aa: CASSRTSGRTGELFF; cdr3_nt: TGTGCCAGCAGCAGGACTAGCGGTAGGACCGGGGAGCTGTTTTTT
v_call: TRBV6-1; d_call: TRBD2; clone_size: once; j_call: TRBJ2-3; cdr3_aa: CASSERRTSGGSYF; cdr3_nt: TGTGCCAGCAGTGAACGTAGGACTAGCGGGGGTTCCTATTTT
v_call: TRBV9; d_call: TRBD2; clone_size: -; j_call: TRBJ2-3; cdr3_aa: CASSIGLAGAVDTQYF; cdr3_nt: TGTGCCAGCAGCATCGGACTAGCGGGAGCAGTGGATACGCAGTATTTT
v_call: TRBV7-9; d_call: -; clone_size: -; j_call: TRBJ2-5; cdr3_aa: CASSNTPGGTQYF; cdr3_nt: TGTGCCAGCAGCAATACCCCCGGGGGGACCCAGTACTTC
v_call: TRBV29-1; d_call: -; clone_size: -; j_call: TRBJ1-1; cdr3_aa: CSVLPYLNTEAFF; cdr3_nt: TGCAGCGTCCTCCCCTACTTGAACACTGAAGCTTTCTTT
v_call: TRBV25-1; d_call: -; clone_size: -; j_call: TRBJ2-3; cdr3_aa: CASSDAGSPFDTQYF; cdr3_nt: TGTGCCAGCAGTGATGCGGGCAGTCCTTTCGATACGCAGTATTTT
v_call: TRBV5-1; d_call: TRBD2; clone_size: -; j_call: TRBJ2-1; cdr3_aa: CASSLVASGGNEQFF; cdr3_nt: TGCGCCAGCAGCTTGGTGGCTAGCGGGGGGAATGAGCAGTTCTTC
v_call: TRBV10-2; d_call: TRBD2; clone_size: -; j_call: TRBJ2-2; cdr3_aa: CASSASGGGTGELFF; cdr3_nt: TGCGCCAGCAGTGCTAGCGGGGGTGGAACCGGGGAGCTGTTTTTT
v_call: TRBV4-1; d_call: -; clone_size: -; j_call: TRBJ1-5; cdr3_aa: CASSQGGYGQPQHF; cdr3_nt: TGCGCCAGCAGCCAAGGAGGGTACGGTCAGCCCCAGCATTTT
v_call: TRBV7-3; d_call: TRBD2; clone_size: -; j_call: TRBJ2-5; cdr3_aa: CASSFSGRVEETQYF; cdr3_nt: TGTGCCAGCAGCTTCAGCGGGAGGGTTGAAGAGACCCAGTACTTC
v_call: TRBV19; d_call: TRBD1; clone_size: -; j_call: TRBJ1-2; cdr3_aa: CASSRLTGTGYGYTF; cdr3_nt: TGTGCCAGTAGTAGACTAACAGGGACAGGGTATGGCTACACCTTC
v_call: TRBV14; d_call: -; clone_size: -; j_call: TRBJ1-5; cdr3_aa: CASSQDLGQPQHF; cdr3_nt: TGTGCCAGCAGCCAAGATTTGGGACAGCCCCAGCATTTT
v_call: TRBV6-1; d_call: -; clone_size: -; j_call: TRBJ2-3; cdr3_aa: CASSASSVNTQYF; cdr3_nt: TGTGCCAGCAGTGCAAGCTCGGTAAATACGCAGTATTTT
v_call: TRBV11-3; d_call: TRBD1; clone_size: -; j_call: TRBJ1-2; cdr3_aa: CASSPEGQGIDGYTF; cdr3_nt: TGTGCCAGCAGCCCAGAGGGACAGGGAATTGATGGCTACACCTTC
v_call: TRBV7-9; d_call: TRBD2; clone_size: -; j_call: TRBJ2-7; cdr3_aa: CASSWQGTSADEQYF; cdr3_nt: TGTGCCAGCAGCTGGCAGGGGACTAGCGCGGACGAGCAGTACTTC
v_call: TRBV6-1; d_call: TRBD1; clone_size: -; j_call: TRBJ1-3; cdr3_aa: CASSDQGGGNTIYF; cdr3_nt: TGTGCCAGCAGTGATCAGGGGGGTGGAAACACCATATATTTT
v_call: TRBV6-6; d_call: TRBD1; clone_size: -; j_call: TRBJ1-2; cdr3_aa: CASSGGRDRFNYGYTF; cdr3_nt: TGTGCCAGCAGTGGGGGCCGGGACAGATTTAACTATGGCTACACCTTC
v_call: TRBV7-3; d_call: TRBD2; clone_size: -; j_call: TRBJ2-1; cdr3_aa: CASSRGLAGGHEQFF; cdr3_nt: TGTGCCAGCAGCCGAGGACTAGCGGGAGGGCATGAGCAGTTCTTC
v_call: TRBV27; d_call: TRBD1; clone_size: few; j_call: TRBJ2-2; cdr3_aa: CASSLNDRVGTGELFF; cdr3_nt: TGTGCCAGCAGTTTAAATGACAGGGTGGGCACCGGGGAGCTGTTTTTT
v_call: TRBV25-1; d_call: -; clone_size: -; j_call: TRBJ2-3; cdr3_aa: CASSKGGGSDTQYF; cdr3_nt: TGTGCCAGCAGTAAAGGAGGGGGCTCAGATACGCAGTATTTT
v_call: TRBV6-1; d_call: -; clone_size: -; j_call: TRBJ2-4; cdr3_aa: CASSGGSAPLGNIQYF; cdr3_nt: TGTGCCAGCAGTGGTGGTAGTGCCCCCCTGGGAAACATTCAGTACTTC
v_call: TRBV6-5; d_call: TRBD2; clone_size: -; j_call: TRBJ2-1; cdr3_aa: CASSRPGGNEQFF; cdr3_nt: TGTGCCAGCAGCCGCCCCGGGGGGAATGAGCAGTTCTTC
v_call: TRBV7-2; d_call: TRBD2; clone_size: few; j_call: TRBJ2-1; cdr3_aa: CASSLVASGSGNEQFF; cdr3_nt: TGTGCCAGCAGCTTAGTGGCTAGCGGGAGCGGAAATGAGCAGTTCTTC
v_call: TRBV18; d_call: -; clone_size: once; j_call: TRBJ2-3; cdr3_aa: CASSRQSQDTQYF; cdr3_nt: TGTGCCAGCTCACGACAGTCTCAAGATACGCAGTATTTT
v_call: TRBV5-6; d_call: -; clone_size: once; j_call: TRBJ2-5; cdr3_aa: CASTYTGQKKSGETQYF; cdr3_nt: TGTGCCAGCACCTATACGGGACAGAAAAAGAGCGGGGAGACCCAGTACTTC
v_call: TRBV18; d_call: -; clone_size: -; j_call: TRBJ2-5; cdr3_aa: CASSPPAGRETQYF; cdr3_nt: TGTGCCAGCTCACCACCGGCGGGGAGGGAGACCCAGTACTTC
v_call: TRBV6-5; d_call: -; clone_size: -; j_call: TRBJ1-2; cdr3_aa: CASSYSGISYGYTF; cdr3_nt: TGTGCCAGCAGTTATTCCGGAATTTCCTATGGCTACACCTTC